This TCR beta chain came from a study of blood T cell repertoires in COVID-19. The table came from immunoSEQ multiplex PCR; TCRdb's copy has only in-frame clones and leaves some out. The table includes 350,000 to 400,000 clones, 70% to 90% detected once. V was pared by 4 bases and J by 5 bases, with 17 bases of the junction left unmatched. CDR1 is KGHSH and CDR2 is LQKENI in the germline V gene. There are 18 residues in the CDR3. The sample taken for sequencing was peripheral blood. The rearrangement links TRBV18 to TRBJ2-3, with 8 bases identical to TRBD2. The sequence came from a woman in her 30s with COVID-19, enrolled during active disease. The CDR3 DNA follows: TGTGCCAGCTCACACACACTCAAATCCGGGACTAGAGAAGATACGCAGTATTTT. Its translation is CASSHTLKSGTREDTQYF.